This T cell receptor beta chain emerged from a study of identical twins. This clonotype has just a few counts. TCRdb redid the calling of the 5' RACE reads with MiXCR, one entry per CDR3 protein. Of about 520,000 distinct CDR3 sequences in the sample, around 20% are singletons; the top ten hold around 1%. The CDR3 sequence is 17 residues long. Trimming removed 0 bases from V and 2 bases from J, with 11 bases in between. The same specimen was also included in a second study, on T cells expressing NK-cell markers. In that study: Sorted CD3+CD56+NKG2C+, CD3+CD56+NKG2C- and CD3+CD56-NKG2C+ T cells supplied TCR beta repertoires.

This sequence was found in a woman younger than 35 in good health. The genes are TRBV23-1 and TRBJ1-6; D is undetermined. TRBV23-1 is classed as an ORF, of uncertain function. Sequenced: CD4+ T cells sorted from blood. CDR3 region: CASSQSGRTPYNSPLHF. In DNA form, the CDR3 reads TGCGCCAGCAGTCAATCAGGCAGGACCCCCTATAATTCACCCCTCCACTTT.